The clone carrying this TCR beta chain showed up just a few times. Time point here: patch test 2, 6 weeks after DPC sensitization. Treatment denoted: therapeutic diphenylcyclopropenone sensitization with weekly scalp DPC. What the library attached to individual cDNA molecules were unique molecular identifiers. TCRdb processed the RACE reads anew with MiXCR; each CDR3 protein has one entry. The sample shows roughly 96,000 distinct CDR3 sequences, about 9% of them seen only once. The data were taken from a study of human T cells and chemical hapten exposure. Whole-study context: 2% DPC applied to an approximately 2 cm by approximately 2 cm arm area sensitized donors. Minor volume differences among pooled libraries chiefly drove per-sample TCR yield variation.

Germline V gene lookup returns CDR1 SQVTM and CDR2 ANQGSEA. This CDR3 region has 11 residues. V was pared by 6 bases and J by 13 bases, with 17 bases between. This receptor was obtained from a woman between 40 and 50 years old with alopecia areata. Some clones in this sample may be carry-over from other donors' samples. This sample comprised whole blood, obtained in connection with sensitization to the hapten diphenylcyclopropenone (DPC). The V and J genes are TRBV29-1 and TRBJ2-3; D may be TRBD2 (6 bases). The CDR3: CSVTPSGLKYF. The CDR3 DNA is TGCAGCGTGACACCCAGCGGGCTCAAGTATTTT.